This paragraph covers one TCR beta chain sequence. The antigen remains undetermined. Germline CDR1 KGHSH, CDR2 LQKENI. The V and J ends lost 1 base and 5 bases respectively, with 7 bases between them. This CDR3 spans 13 amino acids. The data belong to a study of beta chain features in type 1 diabetes. The isolated RNA, all of it, was reverse transcribed, so expressed TCRB transcripts were what got sequenced. Only in-frame clones appear in the TCRdb table, and some are missing; sequencing was by immunoSEQ multiplex PCR. The sample yields 300,000 to 350,000 clones, around 19% seen once. Sorting that relied on CD45RO/CCR7/CD25/CD127/CD95/CD27 yielded CD4+ naive, central memory, regulatory and stem cell-like memory cells. Findings and limits, study-wide: Any PCR bias toward short templates would affect both groups alike. Researchers cautioned that cDNA sequencing could over-represent cells with high TCR expression. There were fewer insertions and more deletions at the VDJ junctions of type 1 diabetes patients.

This sequence was found in a woman younger than 30 in good health. Sequencing input: naive CD4+ T cells from blood. V and J are TRBV18 and TRBJ2-3; tentatively, D is TRBD2 (6 bases). CDR3 sequence (DNA): TGTGCCAGCTCACCACGGGGGGAAGATACGCAGTATTTT. It yields the protein CASSPRGEDTQYF.